The 25 T cell receptor beta chains presented below share a single source sample, sequenced in a study of vaccination effects on CD4 cells after COVID-19. Their recognized antigens are unknown. Sequencing followed a ViraFEST assay step that expanded antigen-specific CD4+ T cells with viral peptide pools. Once cultured for roughly nine days, the cells underwent separation to obtain CD4+ T cells. The person was diagnosed with PCR-confirmed SARS-CoV-2 infection between March and December 2020. The repertoire was sequenced with immunoSEQ multiplex PCR; TCRdb's copy has only in-frame clones and lacks some. Among roughly 17,000 clones listed, approximately 74% were seen once. Material: CD4+ T cells from PBMCs cultured with SARS-CoV-2 spike peptides, obtained before COVID-19 vaccination. Source of these receptors: a human donor who had a prior SARS-CoV-2 infection.

J is TRBJ2-2 and V is TRBV11-3, with D maybe TRBD2 (5 bases). This CDR3 region has 14 residues. The V end lost 1 base, the J end lost 3 bases, and 6 bases lay between the germline ends. Germline V gene data show CDR1 as SGHNT and CDR2 as YENEEA. CDR3 region: CASSLAGDTGELFF. DNA of the CDR3: TGTGCCAGCAGCTTAGCCGGGGACACCGGGGAGCTGTTTTTT.

The chain joins TRBV5-4 to TRBJ1-2; a possible D gene is TRBD1 (5 bases). The V end was cut by 1 base, the J end by 6 bases, with 7 bases between. Germline CDR1 reads SGHNT; CDR2 reads YYREEE (reference sequence). CDR3 length: 12 residues. CDR3 DNA: TGTGCCAGCAGCTTGCAGGGTAATGGCTACACCTTC. This translates into CASSLQGNGYTF.

The chain joins TRBV6-1 to TRBJ1-4; D gene unclear. From germline, CDR1 is MNHNS and CDR2 SASEGT. The CDR3 totals 16 residues. Trimming stripped 4 bases from V and 3 bases from J, with 15 bases between. The chain's CDR3 is CASSAPSVPSNEKLFF. CDR3 bases: TGTGCCAGCAGTGCCCCGAGTGTGCCATCTAATGAAAAACTGTTTTTT.

This chain joins TRBV6-1 and TRBJ2-3, with a possible D match to TRBD1 (5 bases). The V end lost 4 bases, the J end lost 3 bases, and 20 bases lay between the germline ends. The V gene's germline CDR1 is MNHNS and CDR2 SASEGT. The CDR3 runs 17 residues. CDR3 protein: CASSGTLTPTPTDTQYF. In DNA form, the CDR3 reads TGTGCCAGCAGTGGGACATTAACCCCCACCCCAACAGATACGCAGTATTTT.

The gene calls are TRBV19 and TRBJ2-5; 8 bases are shared with TRBD2. V lost 10 bases to trimming and J lost 5 bases; unmatched junction nucleotides: 3. CDR1 LNHDA and CDR2 SQIVND come from the germline V gene (reference sequence). The CDR3 is 11 residues long. CDR3 region: CATRGGETQYF. CDR3 nucleotides: TGTGCCACTCGGGGGGGCGAGACCCAGTACTTC.

The chain uses TRBV2 and TRBJ1-2, with D perhaps matching TRBD1 (6 bases). Trimming stripped 4 bases from V and 4 bases from J, with 7 bases between. The CDR3 is made up of 12 amino acids. The V gene's germline CDR1 is SNHLY and CDR2 FYNNEI. The DNA of the CDR3 is TGTGCCAGCAGTGCCAGGGGCTATGGCTACACCTTC. Its protein product is CASSARGYGYTF.

The count of this clone is one. The gene calls are TRBV6-4 and TRBJ2-1; D gene ambiguous. The CDR3 extends over 14 amino acids. V was shortened by 4 bases and J by 6 bases, with 13 bases between the two germline ends. CDR1 is MRHNA and CDR2 is SNTAGT in the germline V gene. The CDR3 DNA follows: TGTGCCAGCAGTGCCCATGACTCTGCCAATGAGCAGTTCTTC. Protein: CASSAHDSANEQFF.

In nucleotides, the CDR3 is TGTGCCAGCAGCGGTTCCGACAGGGGAGAAGAGACCCAGTACTTC. Protein: CASSGSDRGEETQYF. The chain couples TRBV9 to TRBJ2-5; 8 nucleotides match TRBD1. Germline assignment: CDR1 SGDLS and CDR2 YYNGEE. The CDR3 consists of 15 residues. Trimming at V came to 3 bases and at J to 3 bases, leaving 7 bases not matched to a gene.

This clone showed up just a few times. The gene calls are TRBV2 and TRBJ1-5; the D gene is possibly TRBD1 (6 bases). CDR1 and CDR2 from the germline V gene are SNHLY and FYNNEI. The V end was cut by 6 bases, the J end by 3 bases, with 12 bases between. The CDR3 is made up of 14 amino acids. The CDR3 region has the DNA TGTGCCAGCAGGGGAGGGGGGGCCAATCAGCCCCAGCATTTT. Amino acid sequence: CASRGGGANQPQHF. Based on the CDR3 plus reference TRBV2 and TRBJ1-5, the full variable domain is EPEVTQTPSHQVTQMGQEVILRCVPISNHLYFYWYRQILGQKVEFLVSFYNNEISEKSEIFDDQFSVERPDGSNFTLKIRSTKLEDSAMYFCASRGGGANQPQHFGDGTRLSIL.

V gene TRBV28 combines with J gene TRBJ1-2; 7 bases align to TRBD1. J lost 4 bases, V lost 2 bases, and 4 bases had no gene match. CDR1 MDHEN and CDR2 SYDVKM come from the germline V gene. The CDR3 length is 14 residues. This chain's CDR3 is CASSLDRETYGYTF. The CDR3 DNA is TGTGCCAGCAGTTTAGACAGGGAGACCTATGGCTACACCTTC.

This sequence joins TRBV5-6 and TRBJ2-7; 8 positions match TRBD1. The J segment lost 5 bases and the V segment lost 0 bases, leaving 4 bases of the junction unmatched. There are 14 residues in the CDR3. Germline CDR1 reads SGHDT; CDR2 reads YYEEEE. CDR3 in amino acids: CASSLDRGINEQYF. Here the CDR3 DNA reads TGTGCCAGCAGCTTGGACAGGGGGATAAACGAGCAGTACTTC.

The chain has TRBV30 and TRBJ1-3; 7 bases align to TRBD1. The CDR3 runs 16 residues. V gave up 2 bases and J gave up 4 bases; unmatched junction bases: 11. Germline V lookup: CDR1 GTSNPN, CDR2 SVGIG (reference sequence). The CDR3: CAWSKRVGTAGNTIYF. The CDR3 region has the DNA TGTGCCTGGAGTAAAAGAGTGGGGACAGCCGGAAACACCATATATTTT.

This clone turned up a few times. The chain employs TRBV7-9 and TRBJ1-5; D is unclear. V shed 1 base and J shed 7 bases, with 8 bases lying between them. The CDR3 is 13 residues long. CDR1 SEHNR and CDR2 FQNEAQ come from the germline V gene (reference sequence). The CDR3 DNA follows: TGTGCCAGCAGCTTAGATCTGGGGCAGCCCCAGCATTTT. Encoded protein: CASSLDLGQPQHF. The complete variable domain, with remaining parts taken from reference TRBV7-9 and TRBJ1-5, reads DTGVSQNPRHKITKRGQNVTFRCDPISEHNRLYWYRQTLGQGPEFLTYFQNEAQLEKSRLLSDRFSAERPKGSFSTLEIQRTEQGDSAMYLCASSLDLGQPQHFGDGTRLSIL.

This chain joins TRBV3-1 (or the pseudogene TRBV3-2) and TRBJ1-2; 8 bases are shared with TRBD1. The germline gives CDR1 LGHDT, CDR2 YNNKEL (reference sequence). This CDR3 spans 14 amino acids. V was clipped by 4 bases and J by 4 bases; unmatched bases: 5. CDR3 region: CASSPEGTGYGYTF. For the CDR3, the DNA is TGTGCCAGCAGCCCGGAAGGGACAGGCTATGGCTACACCTTC.

The rearrangement links TRBV4-2 to TRBJ1-1; a weak D match, TRBD1 (5 bases). The germline V and J ends were trimmed by 1 base and 4 bases, with 13 bases remaining between them. CDR1 is LGHNA and CDR2 is YNFKEQ in the germline V gene. The CDR3 is 15 amino acids. The CDR3: CASSQVGREGTEAFF. The CDR3 DNA sequence: TGTGCCAGCAGCCAAGTCGGCAGGGAGGGCACTGAAGCTTTCTTT.

This chain joins TRBV5-5 and TRBJ2-3, with unresolved D. This CDR3 spans 16 amino acids. Trimming took off 0 bases at V and 5 bases at J, with 16 bases between the two ends. The germline V gene has CDR1 SGHKS and CDR2 YYEKEE (reference sequence). The CDR3, as DNA: TGTGCCAGCAGCTTGGCCACAGCGATGAGAGGAGATACGCAGTATTTT. Its protein product is CASSLATAMRGDTQYF.

This chain links TRBV18 with TRBJ1-6, with 9 bases identical to TRBD1. Germline loops: CDR1 KGHSH, CDR2 LQKENI. Trimming at V came to 3 bases and at J to 8 bases, leaving 8 bases not matched to a gene. The CDR3 is 16 residues long. The DNA for the CDR3 is TGTGCCAGCTCACCCGCGGGGACAGGGTTTGATTCACCCCTCCACTTT. This gives the protein CASSPAGTGFDSPLHF.

The chain joins TRBV4-2 to TRBJ2-2; maybe TRBD2 (7 bases). Germline V gene sequence: CDR1 LGHNA, CDR2 YNFKEQ. V lost 3 bases and J 4 bases, leaving 18 bases between the germline ends. The CDR3 has 17 residues. DNA for the CDR3: TGTGCCAGCAGCCACAATTTCCCGGGGGGCGGCACCGGGGAGCTGTTTTTT. Protein: CASSHNFPGGGTGELFF.

Turning to this clone: Being one base from a much bigger clone, this may be a read error. The sample contains more than one DNA sequence encoding this CDR3. The chain links TRBV10-3 to TRBJ2-1, with D perhaps TRBD1 (5 bases). Germline lookup yields CDR1 ENHRY and CDR2 SYGVKD. The CDR3 is 14 residues long. The CDR3 DNA follows: TGTGCTATCAGGGAAGAAAGCTCCTACAATGAGCAGTTCTTC. Encoded protein: CAIREESSYNEQFF.

This chain uses TRBV5-6 with TRBJ1-2; D might be TRBD1 (6 bases). Germline V gene sequence: CDR1 SGHDT, CDR2 YYEEEE. This CDR3 is 15 amino acids long. The V end was cut by 5 bases, the J end by 1 base, with 15 bases between. The CDR3 bases are TGTGCCAGCAGGGGCAATGGACAGAGTAACTATGGCTACACCTTC. Residues: CASRGNGQSNYGYTF.

The V and J genes are TRBV9 and TRBJ1-3; D is undetermined. With 4 bases removed from V and 4 bases from J, the gap between germline ends came to 15 bases. Looked up from germline, CDR1 is SGDLS and CDR2 is YYNGEE. The length of the CDR3 is 15 residues. CDR3 DNA: TGTGCCAGCAGCAACACCCCCAGGACCGGAAACACCATATATTTT. Amino acid sequence: CASSNTPRTGNTIYF.

The chain recombines TRBV5-4 with TRBJ2-5; D gene uncertain. The ends were cut back, 0 bases at V and 4 bases at J, with 16 bases in the middle. The CDR3 has 16 amino acids. Germline CDR1 is SGHNT and CDR2 is YYREEE (reference sequence). CDR3 sequence reads: CASSLVFSGRIETQYF. Written as DNA, the CDR3 is TGTGCCAGCAGCTTGGTTTTTTCGGGCAGGATAGAGACCCAGTACTTC.

This clone was observed once. The rearrangement joins TRBV9 to TRBJ2-1, with 8 bases aligning to TRBD2. The CDR3 is 14 amino acids. Losses at the gene ends were 3 bases for V and 8 bases for J; bases not matched to a gene: 7. Germline V CDR1 and CDR2: SGDLS, YYNGEE. The CDR3 region has the DNA TGTGCCAGCAGCGCAACGGGAGGGGTCGATGAGCAGTTCTTC. It translates to CASSATGGVDEQFF.

J is TRBJ2-1 and V is TRBV6-5; D is undetermined. Germline values: CDR1 MNHEY, CDR2 SVGAGI. Between the trimmed V and J ends, which lost 4 bases and 3 bases, there was a span of 13 bases. The CDR3 length is 15 residues. The CDR3 reads CASSSLGGNYNEQFF. CDR3 coding DNA: TGTGCCAGCAGTTCCCTAGGCGGAAACTACAATGAGCAGTTCTTC.

The genes are TRBV7-3 and TRBJ1-6; D call uncertain. Germline loops: CDR1 SGHTA, CDR2 FQGTGA. The CDR3 totals 13 residues. Deletions cut 1 base from V and 7 bases from J, with 5 bases between. The CDR3 spells CASSLMANSPLHF. The DNA for the CDR3 is TGTGCCAGCAGCTTAATGGCGAATTCACCCCTCCACTTT.